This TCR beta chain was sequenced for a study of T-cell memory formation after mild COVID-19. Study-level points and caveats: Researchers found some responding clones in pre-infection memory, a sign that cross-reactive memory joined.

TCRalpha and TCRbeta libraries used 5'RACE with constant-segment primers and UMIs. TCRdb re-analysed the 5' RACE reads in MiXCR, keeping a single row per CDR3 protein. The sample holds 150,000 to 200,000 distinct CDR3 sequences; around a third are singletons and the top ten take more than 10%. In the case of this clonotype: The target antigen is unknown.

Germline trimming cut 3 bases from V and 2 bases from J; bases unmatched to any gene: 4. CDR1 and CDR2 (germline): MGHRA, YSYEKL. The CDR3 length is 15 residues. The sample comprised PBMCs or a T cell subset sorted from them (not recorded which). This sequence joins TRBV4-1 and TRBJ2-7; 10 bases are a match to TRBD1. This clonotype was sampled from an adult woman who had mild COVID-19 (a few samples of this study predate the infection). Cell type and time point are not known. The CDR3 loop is CASSQGGQGAYEQYF. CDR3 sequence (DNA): TGCGCCAGCAGCCAGGGTGGACAGGGGGCCTACGAGCAGTACTTC.